This T cell receptor (beta chain) was identified during a study of T-cell reconstitution after alpha-beta-depleted transplantation in children. Trimming pared 1 base from V and 7 bases from J, leaving 10 bases between. Germline V lookup: CDR1 LNHDA, CDR2 SQIVND (reference sequence). This CDR3 is built from 14 residues. The authors prepared the TCRbeta library with unique molecular identifiers. Each CDR3 protein gets one entry after TCRdb re-called the PCR reads with MiXCR. The table lists 170,000 or so distinct CDR3 sequences, roughly 6.8% of them singletons. This clonotype came up a few times. The chain combines TRBV19 with TRBJ1-4; possibly TRBD1 for D (5 bases). This clonotype was sampled from a human donor who donated a stem cell graft to a child with Wiskott-Aldrich syndrome. Sequencing used PBMCs from the stem cell graft donor, obtained from the stem cell graft. Written as DNA, the CDR3 is TGTGCCAGTAGTATAGGGGGCCCCACTGAAAAACTGTTTTTT. Protein: CASSIGGPTEKLFF. Full variable domain (outside the CDR3, taken from reference TRBV19 and TRBJ1-4): DGGITQSPKYLFRKEGQNVTLSCEQNLNHDAMYWYRQDPGQGLRLIYYSQIVNDFQKGDIAEGYSVSREKKESFPLTVTSAQKNPTAFYLCASSIGGPTEKLFFGSGTQLSVL.